A selection of T cell receptor beta chains follows, all from one sample in a study of beta chain features in type 1 diabetes. TCRdb's copy holds only in-frame clones and misses some; the assay was immunoSEQ multiplex PCR. The sample consists of about 620,000 clones, less than 20% of them appearing once. The specimen sequenced was naive CD4+ T cells from blood. The receptor source for this set is a young man in good health. Both conserved end residues are part of each CDR3. A D gene is named only where the DNA matches it firmly. Part of the rows lack a size; the others show once, few, many or a class for expanded clones.

cdr3_nt cdr3_aa d_call clone_size v_call cdr3_length j_call
TGCGCCAGCAGCATAAGCGGGGGGGCCGGTGAGCAGTTCTTC CASSISGGAGEQFF TRBD2 few TRBV5-1 14 TRBJ2-1
TGCGCCAGCAGCGCGGACAGGGGGGACACCGGGGAGCTGTTTTTT CASSADRGDTGELFF TRBD1 NA TRBV5-1 15 TRBJ2-2
TGTGCCAGCAGCGCCCGACAGGGCCCCCAGTTCTATGGCTACACCTTC CASSARQGPQFYGYTF TRBD1 NA TRBV9 16 TRBJ1-2
TGCGCCAGCAGGGGGCATACGCAGTATTTT CASRGHTQYF NA NA TRBV5-1 10 TRBJ2-3
TGCGCCAGCAGCCGACTGATCCCTGAAAAACTGTTTTTT CASSRLIPEKLFF NA many TRBV4-1 13 TRBJ1-4
TGCAGTGCCGGAGGGGGGACTGAAGCTTTCTTT CSAGGGTEAFF NA NA TRBV29-1 11 TRBJ1-1
TGTGCCAGCAGCTTAGGCGGGACTAGCGGGGCCAAAAACATTCAGTACTTC CASSLGGTSGAKNIQYF TRBD2 few TRBV7-8 17 TRBJ2-4
TGTGCCAGTTCCAGATTCTGGAGGATGGACTCTGGGGCCAACGTCCTGACTTTC CASSRFWRMDSGANVLTF NA NA TRBV13 18 TRBJ2-6
TGTGCCAACAGACAGGGGGCGTCCAGCACAGATACGCAGTATTTT CANRQGASSTDTQYF TRBD1 NA TRBV10-3 15 TRBJ2-3
TGTGCCAGCAGTTTATCCGGACAGGGGGTTCAGCCCCAGCATTTT CASSLSGQGVQPQHF TRBD1 NA TRBV27 15 TRBJ1-5
TGTGCCAGCAGCCAAACTAAAGGAAACCTAGCCAAAAACATTCAGTACTTC CASSQTKGNLAKNIQYF NA NA TRBV14 17 TRBJ2-4
TGTGCCAGCACCCGCTCTGGGGCCAACGTCCTGACTTTC CASTRSGANVLTF NA many TRBV27 13 TRBJ2-6
TGCGCCAGCAGCACGCAGCCGGGACAGAGACAAGAGACCCAGTACTTC CASSTQPGQRQETQYF TRBD1 NA TRBV5-1 16 TRBJ2-5
TGTGCCAGCAGCTTAGGGGGCCTGAACACTGAAGCTTTCTTT CASSLGGLNTEAFF NA NA TRBV7-2 14 TRBJ1-1
TGTGCCAGCAGTTCCCCTGGGGCAGGGCATTACGAGCAGTACTTC CASSSPGAGHYEQYF NA few TRBV28 15 TRBJ2-7